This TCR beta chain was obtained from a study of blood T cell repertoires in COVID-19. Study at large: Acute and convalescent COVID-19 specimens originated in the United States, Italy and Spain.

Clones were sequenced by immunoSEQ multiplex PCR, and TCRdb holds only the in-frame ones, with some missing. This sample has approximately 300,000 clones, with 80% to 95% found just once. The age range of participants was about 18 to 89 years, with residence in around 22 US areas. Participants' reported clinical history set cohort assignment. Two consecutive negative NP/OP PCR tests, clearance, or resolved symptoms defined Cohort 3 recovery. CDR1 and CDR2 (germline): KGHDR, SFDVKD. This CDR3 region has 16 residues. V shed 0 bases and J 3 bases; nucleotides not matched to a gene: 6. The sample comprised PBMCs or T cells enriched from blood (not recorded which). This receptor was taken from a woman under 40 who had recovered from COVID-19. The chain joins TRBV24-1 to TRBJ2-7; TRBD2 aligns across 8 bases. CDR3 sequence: CATSDLQRGPVYEQYF. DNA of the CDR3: TGTGCCACCAGTGATTTGCAGCGGGGGCCAGTCTACGAGCAGTACTTC.